What follows is one T cell receptor beta chain and its context. Its antigen is undetermined. Sequence at one end of the junction differs from germline and may be a read error. Profiling relied on immunoSEQ multiplex PCR, and the TCRdb table lists in-frame clones only, not all of them. The table has about 120,000 clones, around 90% seen once. The data are from a study of T cell responses to AZD1222 COVID-19 vaccine. Study findings and constraints: The donors showed a predominance of white British ancestry and of females, with possible underestimation of clonal diversity. Spike-specific TCR repertoires showed rising breadth and depth after two AZD1222 doses. Reportedly, nearly half of unique spike TCRs recognized epitopes outside B.1.351/B.1.1.7 mutations.

The sample here was peripheral blood, taken 28 days after the second AZD1222 dose. The sequence was collected from an adult who received the AZD1222 COVID-19 vaccine.

The CDR3 protein is CARRGGGGGGYEQYF. The DNA for the CDR3 is TGCGCCCGCAGGGGCGGGGGGGGAGGCGGATACGAGCAGTACTTC. The rearrangement uses TRBV5-1 and TRBJ2-7, with 9 nucleotides matching TRBD2. Germline V CDR1 and CDR2: SGHRS, YFSETQ. This CDR3 has 15 residues.